The entry below gives a single T cell receptor beta chain sequence along with its context. What it binds is unknown. Other DNA sequences in this specimen translate into the identical CDR3. CDR1 is SEHNR, CDR2 FQNEAQ, per germline (reference sequence). Trimming at V came to 5 bases and at J to 8 bases, leaving 5 bases not matched to a gene. CDR3 length equals 13 residues. Every single donor gave one heparinised blood draw, and these averaged about 120 mL. This sample was included in a study of beta chain features in type 1 diabetes. The study reverse transcribed the entire isolated RNA, so it sequenced expressed TCRB transcripts. Only in-frame clones appear in the TCRdb table, and some are missing; sequencing was by immunoSEQ multiplex PCR. The repertoire holds 400,000 or so clones, 9.5% to 10% seen once, with roughly 0.6% in the top ten. Overall study results and limits: For Type 1 diabetes patients, all four CD4+ subsets carried TCRB CDR3s that were moderately but significantly shorter. Junctions at VDJ sites from type 1 diabetes patients had fewer insertions and more deletions. It was possible that PCR favored shorter templates, equally so in patients and controls.

This receptor was obtained from a man under 40 with type 1 diabetes. This chain uses TRBV7-9 with TRBJ1-4, with 7 bases fitting TRBD1. Source material: central memory CD4+ T cells from blood. The CDR3 protein is CASSLGGREKLFF. DNA for the CDR3: TGTGCCAGCAGCCTAGGGGGCAGGGAAAAACTGTTTTTT.